The entry that follows covers one T cell receptor (beta chain) sequence. Its matching antigen is unknown. RNA in its total form was extracted from whole blood, and T cells were not sorted. This record belongs to a study of monozygotic twins with inflammatory bowel disease. It was about 4,000 ng of total RNA that each TCR library used. Per-sample cDNA came from eight separate reactions. TCRdb re-called the 5' RACE reads and gives one entry per CDR3 protein, without DNA. This sample's table reports some 200,000 distinct CDR3 sequences. Study outcomes and limitations: Discrimination among different T cell subtypes was not achievable.

From germline, CDR1 is SQVTM and CDR2 ANQGSEA. The CDR3 is 11 residues long. The sequence derives from a human donor with ulcerative colitis or Crohn's disease, or a healthy co-twin of an affected twin (not recorded which). The material sequenced was blood. V gene TRBV29-1 combines with J gene TRBJ2-7; TCRdb designates TRBD1, a call that cannot be tested without DNA. CDR3 protein: CSVHRGYEQYF.